These T cell receptor beta chains were read from a single sample in a study of somatic mutations in cytotoxic T cells in rheumatoid arthritis. Some clones are missing from TCRdb's copy, which holds only in-frame ones; the method was immunoSEQ multiplex PCR. The sample holds around 19,000 clones, about four fifths seen once. Sequenced input: CD8+ T cells sorted from blood. The receptors here all came from an adult with rheumatoid arthritis. Both conserved end residues are part of each CDR3. A D gene is named only where the DNA matches it firmly. A clone size is listed for some rows: how often the clone was seen (once, few, many), or a class if it is expanded.

v_gene,d_gene,abundance,j_gene,CDR3nt,CDR3aa
TRBV2,.,.,TRBJ2-5,TGTGCCAGCCGTGGGGAGACCCAGTACTTC,CASRGETQYF
TRBV5-6,.,once,TRBJ2-3,TGTGCCAGCAGCTGGGCAGGGTATTCGGCAGATACGCAGTATTTT,CASSWAGYSADTQYF
TRBV27,.,.,TRBJ2-3,TGTGCCAGCAGTATCGGGACACTCACAGATACGCAGTATTTT,CASSIGTLTDTQYF
TRBV19,.,.,TRBJ2-3,TGTGCCAGTAGTATGACCAGCGCTTACCTCACAGATACGCAGTATTTT,CASSMTSAYLTDTQYF
TRBV4-2,.,.,TRBJ2-1,TGTGCCAGCAGCCCTTCGGGAGAGGTCAACAATGAGCAGTTCTTC,CASSPSGEVNNEQFF
TRBV11-2,.,.,TRBJ1-2,TGTGCCAGCAGCTTAGTGGCCCCCTCTGGCTACACCTTC,CASSLVAPSGYTF
TRBV6-5,.,.,TRBJ1-1,TGTGCCAGCAGCCCCATCGGCCCGAACACTGAAGCTTTCTTT,CASSPIGPNTEAFF
TRBV7-6,.,.,TRBJ2-1,TGTGCCAGCAGCTCAATGGGCAATGAGCAGTTCTTC,CASSSMGNEQFF
TRBV30,TRBD1,.,TRBJ2-2,TGTGCCTGGAGTGCCTTTGCAACGCGGACAGGGGGGGACACCGGGGAGCTGTTTTTT,CAWSAFATRTGGDTGELFF
TRBV5-1,.,.,TRBJ1-1,TGCGCCAGCAGCTTTGACGTGAACACTGAAGCTTTCTTT,CASSFDVNTEAFF
TRBV6-1,.,.,TRBJ2-5,TGTGCCAGCAGTGAAGCAGTGGGAGTTGGAGAGACCCAGTACTTC,CASSEAVGVGETQYF
TRBV10-3,.,.,TRBJ2-7,TGTGCCATCAGTGAGCCATGGGGGGGGCGCGAGCAGTACTTC,CAISEPWGGREQYF
TRBV11-2,.,.,TRBJ1-1,TGTGCCAGCAGCTTAGTCGGGGGGCCGGAGAGCTGGCCAGCTTTCTTT,CASSLVGGPESWPAFF
TRBV4-1,.,.,TRBJ2-1,TGCGCCAGCAGCCAAGATCTGCGGGGTGGGGGCAATGAGCAGTTCTTC,CASSQDLRGGGNEQFF
TRBV5-1,TRBD1,.,TRBJ2-1,TGCGCCAGCACGACAGGGTACAATGAGCAGTTCTTC,CASTTGYNEQFF
TRBV10-3,.,.,TRBJ2-2,TGTGCCATCAGTGTGGGGGGTTTTGGCGGGGAGCTGTTTTTT,CAISVGGFGGELFF
TRBV4-3,TRBD1,.,TRBJ2-1,TGCGCCAGCAGCCAAATTCACAGGGGCGGCTACAATGAGCAGTTCTTC,CASSQIHRGGYNEQFF
TRBV11-2,.,.,TRBJ2-7,TGTGCCAGCAGCTTAGTTCTGTACTCCGAGCAGTACTTC,CASSLVLYSEQYF
TRBV11-3,.,.,TRBJ2-7,TGTGCCAGCAGCTTAGATAAGCTGTACTACGAGCAGTACTTC,CASSLDKLYYEQYF
TRBV6-5,.,few,TRBJ1-5,TGTGCCAGCAGTTACTCAACAGGGAGCAATCAGCCCCAGCATTTT,CASSYSTGSNQPQHF
TRBV5-1,.,.,TRBJ1-2,TGCGCCAGCAGCTTCTGGCAGGTTGACGGCTACACCTTC,CASSFWQVDGYTF
TRBV6-5,.,.,TRBJ1-2,TGTGCCAGCAGTTACGCCCCCATCAGTTACTATGGCTACACCTTC,CASSYAPISYYGYTF
TRBV4-1,.,few,TRBJ2-7,TGCGCCAGCAGCCAAGATCAGGGCTACGAGCAGTACTTC,CASSQDQGYEQYF
TRBV5-5,TRBD1,.,TRBJ2-7,TGTGCCAGCAGCTTGAGTCCGGGACAGGGCTCCTACGAGCAGTACTTC,CASSLSPGQGSYEQYF
TRBV30,.,.,TRBJ2-1,TGTGCCTGGATGATCGGAGGTGGTGAGCAGTTCTTC,CAWMIGGGEQFF
TRBV15,.,.,TRBJ1-2,TGTGCCACCAGCAGAGGTACGCAGACGATCGGCTACACCTTC,CATSRGTQTIGYTF
TRBV29-1,.,.,TRBJ1-1,TGCAGCGTTGAGTTGATAACCCAGGAAGCTTTCTTT,CSVELITQEAFF
TRBV27,.,.,TRBJ2-1,TGTGCCAGCAGTTCTGGGAGGGGGGCGGGTGAGCAGTTCTTC,CASSSGRGAGEQFF
TRBV11-2,.,few,TRBJ1-2,TGTGCCAGCAGCTTAGATCTCAGCTATGGCTACACCTTC,CASSLDLSYGYTF
TRBV4-1,.,once,TRBJ2-1,TGCGCCAGCAGCCCCCCGCAGGGTGAGCAGTTCTTC,CASSPPQGEQFF
TRBV19,TRBD1,.,TRBJ2-7,TGTGCCAGCGGACAGGGAGCAATTCCCCACGAGCAGTACTTC,CASGQGAIPHEQYF
TRBV4-2,.,.,TRBJ2-7,TGTGCCAGCAGCCAATTTGTCGGCTCCTACGAGCAGTACTTC,CASSQFVGSYEQYF
TRBV5-6,.,.,TRBJ2-7,TGTGCCAGCAGCCCGTTCACGAGGAAGGACTACGAGCAGTACTTC,CASSPFTRKDYEQYF
TRBV10-3,.,few,TRBJ1-2,TGTGCCATCAAGGGCGGTGGCTACACCTTC,CAIKGGGYTF
TRBV11-2,.,few,TRBJ2-1,TGTGCCAGCAGCCCCCAGACAGTGAGCTCCTACAATGAGCAGTTCTTC,CASSPQTVSSYNEQFF
TRBV7-9,.,.,TRBJ2-3,TGTGCCAGCAGCCCTCGGACCACAGATACGCAGTATTTT,CASSPRTTDTQYF
TRBV28,.,.,TRBJ2-7,TGTGCCAGCACGTTTATAGGGGGTACCTACGAGCAGTACTTC,CASTFIGGTYEQYF
TRBV18,.,.,TRBJ2-7,TGTGCCAGCTCACCCGAAACTCCCCTTCCCTACGAGCAGTACTTC,CASSPETPLPYEQYF
TRBV7-2,TRBD1,.,TRBJ1-4,TGTGCCAGCAGCCCCTGGACAGGGAGTAATGAAAAACTGTTTTTT,CASSPWTGSNEKLFF
TRBV11-2,.,.,TRBJ1-1,TGTGCCAGCAGCTTGGAGACGATGCTGGTAGCTGAAGCTTTCTTT,CASSLETMLVAEAFF
TRBV6-5,.,.,TRBJ2-3,TGTGCCCCCGCACAAACTGGCACAGATACGCAGTATTTT,CAPAQTGTDTQYF
TRBV30,TRBD2,.,TRBJ2-7,TGTGCCTGGAGTAACTGGGGAGGGTCCTACGAGCAGTACTTC,CAWSNWGGSYEQYF
TRBV5-6,.,.,TRBJ2-1,TGTGCCAGCAGCCCCATCGTTATCAATGAGCAGTTCTTC,CASSPIVINEQFF
TRBV19,.,.,TRBJ1-5,TGTGCCAGTGGGGGGGGGTTGGGCCGTGTGGGCAATCAGCCCCAGCATTTT,CASGGGLGRVGNQPQHF
TRBV6-5,TRBD1,once,TRBJ2-2,TGTGCCAGCAGTTTCCTCGACAGGGCAGGAACCGGGGAGCTGTTTTTT,CASSFLDRAGTGELFF
TRBV5-4,TRBD1,.,TRBJ1-1,TGTGCCAGCAGCCCGCCTGACAGGGTCACTGAAGCTTTCTTT,CASSPPDRVTEAFF
TRBV6-5,TRBD2,once,TRBJ2-2,TGTGCCAGCAGGGGAGGGTTGACCACCGGGGAGCTGTTTTTT,CASRGGLTTGELFF